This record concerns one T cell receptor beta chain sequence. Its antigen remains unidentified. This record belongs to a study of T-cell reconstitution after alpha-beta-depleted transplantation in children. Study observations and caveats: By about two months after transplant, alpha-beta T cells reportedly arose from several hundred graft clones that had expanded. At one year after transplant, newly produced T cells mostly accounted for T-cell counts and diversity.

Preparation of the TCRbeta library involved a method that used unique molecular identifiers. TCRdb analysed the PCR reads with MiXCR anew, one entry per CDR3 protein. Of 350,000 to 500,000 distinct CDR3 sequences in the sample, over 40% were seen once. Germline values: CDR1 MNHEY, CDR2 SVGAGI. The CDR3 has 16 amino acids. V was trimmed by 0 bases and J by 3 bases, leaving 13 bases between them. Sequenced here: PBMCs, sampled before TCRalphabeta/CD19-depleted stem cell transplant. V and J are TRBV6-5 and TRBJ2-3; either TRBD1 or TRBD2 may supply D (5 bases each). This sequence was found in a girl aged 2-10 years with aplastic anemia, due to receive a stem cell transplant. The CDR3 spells CASSYSGGYETDTQYF. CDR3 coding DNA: TGTGCCAGCAGTTACTCTGGGGGTTATGAAACAGATACGCAGTATTTT.